Sequencing of this T cell receptor beta chain was carried out in a study of CD8 T cells in Susac syndrome. Study conclusions and caveats: TCR sequencing and HLA analysis covered a relatively small number of individuals.

The CDR3 sequence is 14 residues long. The germline V gene encodes CDR1 SGDLS and CDR2 YYNGEE. A word on this clonotype: Its cognate antigen is unknown. Germline is not matched at one junction end, which may reflect a read error.

cDNA came from around 0.5 to 1 ug RNA primed by random hexamers. With immunoSEQ multiplex PCR, TCR beta CDR3 was amplified across 54 Vbeta and 13 Jbeta. TCRdb analysed the immunoSEQ multiplex PCR reads with MiXCR anew, one entry per CDR3 protein. The repertoire has roughly 60,000 distinct CDR3 sequences, approximately 92% of them found once; the top ten carry 0.2%. The material sequenced was CD8+ T cells from PBMCs. The genes are TRBV9 and TRBJ1-2; D is unresolved. This sequence was found in a human donor in good health. In DNA, the CDR3 is TGTGCCAGCAGCGTAACGACCGCGAACTATGGCTACAACTTC. This translates into CASSVTTANYGYNF.